The 14 T cell receptor beta chains listed next were all sequenced from one sample in a study of CDR3 diversity in severe acne. Each CDR3 protein is one row after TCRdb ran MiXCR on the PCR reads. Among 89,000 or so distinct CDR3 sequences listed, around 50% were seen once. The sequencing input was blood. These receptors were obtained from a male donor in good health, serving as a control.

This clonotype is a singleton in its sample. With a much larger clone just one base away, this may be a read error. The rearrangement uses TRBV4-2 and TRBJ2-5; 9 positions agree with TRBD2. The V gene end was trimmed by 0 bases and the J gene end by 7 bases; junction bases not matched to a gene: 6. This CDR3 has 15 residues. Germline V gene lookup returns CDR1 LGHNA and CDR2 YNFKEQ. CDR3 residues: CASSQEGTSLRTQYF. The CDR3 region has the DNA TGTGCCAGCAGCCAAGAGGGGACTAGCCTGAGGACCCAGTACTTC.

The chain has TRBV14 and TRBJ2-7; 11 bases align to TRBD1. Trimming removed 3 bases from V and 5 bases from J; junction bases left unmatched: 6. The CDR3 runs 15 residues. CDR1 and CDR2 from the germline V gene are SGHDN and FVKESK. CDR3 sequence: CASSQDGTGGDEQYF. In DNA form, the CDR3 reads TGTGCCAGCAGCCAGGACGGGACAGGGGGAGACGAGCAGTACTTC.

This clonotype was detected a few times. The rearrangement uses TRBV24-1 and TRBJ2-5; maybe TRBD2 (5 bases). The CDR3 totals 15 residues. The V end was cut by 7 bases, the J end by 0 bases, with 14 bases between. Germline V gives CDR1 KGHDR, CDR2 SFDVKD. The CDR3 DNA reads TGTGCCACCAGCACACCGCTAGCCAACCAAGAGACCCAGTACTTC. Translation: CATSTPLANQETQYF.

The sample holds a few counts of this clonotype. This CDR3 is CASSRAAAGDGEQYF. Written as DNA, the CDR3 is TGTGCCAGCAGCCGGGCGGCAGCGGGAGACGGCGAGCAGTACTTC. V usage is TRBV7-3 and J usage is TRBJ2-7, with 8 bases fitting TRBD2. This CDR3 has 15 amino acids. After removal of 5 bases from V and 6 bases from J, the junction contained 12 bases not matched to a gene. CDR1 is SGHTA and CDR2 is FQGTGA in the germline V gene.

This clonotype was recorded at least ten times. J is TRBJ2-7 and V is TRBV6-1; 8 positions match TRBD1. With 0 bases clipped from V and 3 bases from J, the junction kept 1 base outside the gene matches. CDR1 is MNHNS and CDR2 is SASEGT in the germline V gene. This CDR3 comprises 14 residues. The CDR3 is CASSEATGGYEQYF. CDR3 bases: TGTGCCAGCAGTGAAGCTACAGGGGGCTACGAGCAGTACTTC.

This clonotype has only a few counts. The genes are TRBV29-1 and TRBJ2-5; the D gene is possibly TRBD2 (7 bases). This CDR3 is built from 12 residues. The germline gives CDR1 SQVTM, CDR2 ANQGSEA. Trimming left V 6 bases short and J 5 bases short, with 13 bases between. The CDR3 nucleotides are TGCAGCGTCAACACGGGGGGCGAGACCCAGTACTTC. Its protein product is CSVNTGGETQYF.

J is TRBJ1-1 and V is TRBV5-1; no firm D call. CDR1 SGHRS and CDR2 YFSETQ come from the germline V gene. The V end lost 0 bases, the J end lost 4 bases, and 10 bases lay between the germline ends. CDR3 length: 14 residues. CDR3 DNA: TGCGCCAGCAGCTTGGTTTCTGGGTCCACTGAAGCTTTCTTT. Protein sequence: CASSLVSGSTEAFF.

Many counts were recorded for this clonotype. CDR3 DNA sequence: TGTGCCAGTAGTATAGGGAGTTTGAGCACCGGGGAGCTGTTTTTT. This gives the protein CASSIGSLSTGELFF. This chain links TRBV19 with TRBJ2-2; D not resolved. V was pared by 1 base and J by 4 bases, with 10 bases between. Germline-derived CDR1 and CDR2 are LNHDA and SQIVND (reference sequence). The CDR3 length is 15 residues.

Details on this clonotype: Mismatch with germline at one junction end may stem from a read error. The rearrangement links TRBV11-2 to TRBJ2-7; the D is unclear. The CDR3 sequence is 12 residues long. Germline lookup yields CDR1 SGHAT and CDR2 FQNNGV. CDR3: CAGRESSYEQYF. In DNA form, the CDR3 reads TGTGCCGGCAGAGAGTCCTCCTACGAGCAGTACTTC.

The chain joins TRBV24-1 to TRBJ1-1; D uncertain. CDR1 is KGHDR, CDR2 SFDVKD, per germline. Trimming removed 4 bases at V and 2 bases at J, with 7 bases between. This CDR3 is 13 amino acids long. CDR3: CATSDLSNTEAFF. As DNA, the CDR3 is TGTGCCACCAGTGACCTCAGTAACACTGAAGCTTTCTTT.

This chain links TRBV20-1 with TRBJ2-7; TRBD1 agrees at 8 bases. Germline loops: CDR1 DFQATT, CDR2 SNEGSKA (reference sequence). V gave up 5 bases and J gave up 1 base; unmatched junction bases: 16. CDR3 length: 17 residues. The CDR3 DNA reads TGCAGTGCTGGCGGGGCATCCAGGGGGCGCCGGTCCTACGAGCAGTACTTC. Translated, it gives CSAGGASRGRRSYEQYF.

The chain joins TRBV3-1 to TRBJ1-1; unclear D gene. The germline gives CDR1 LGHDT, CDR2 YNNKEL (reference sequence). CDR3 length equals 15 residues. With 4 bases removed from V and 1 base from J, the gap between germline ends came to 13 bases. The CDR3 bases are TGTGCCAGCAGCCGAGGTCTGGGGAAGAACACTGAAGCTTTCTTT. It encodes CASSRGLGKNTEAFF.

V usage is TRBV4-1 and J usage is TRBJ2-7; 7 bases fit TRBD1. The CDR3 spans 15 residues. Trimming cost V 5 bases and J 3 bases; bases outside gene matches: 10. In germline, CDR1 is MGHRA, CDR2 YSYEKL. The CDR3 DNA is TGCGCCAGCAGCTATCCGGGACAGCGTATCTACGAGCAGTACTTC. This sequence encodes CASSYPGQRIYEQYF.

This clonotype was seen many times. This chain links TRBV14 with TRBJ2-3; 10 nucleotides line up with TRBD2. The CDR3 covers 16 residues. Germline CDR1 and CDR2: SGHDN and FVKESK. Trimming removed 2 bases from V and 2 bases from J; junction bases left unmatched: 4. CDR3 residues: CASSQLAGAPTDTQYF. The CDR3 DNA follows: TGTGCCAGCAGCCAACTAGCGGGAGCACCCACAGATACGCAGTATTTT. Combining the CDR3 with reference TRBV14 and TRBJ2-3 gives the whole variable domain EAGVTQFPSHSVIEKGQTVTLRCDPISGHDNLYWYRRVMGKEIKFLLHFVKESKQDESGMPNNRFLAERTGGTYSTLKVQPAELEDSGVYFCASSQLAGAPTDTQYFGPGTRLTVL.